Presented here are 3 T cell receptor beta chains from one specimen sequenced in a study of blood T cell repertoires in COVID-19. Repertoires were generated with immunoSEQ multiplex PCR, while TCRdb's copy carries only in-frame clones and drops some. The sample records more than 200,000 clones, about 80% being singletons. Sequenced sample: peripheral blood. All receptors derive from a woman aged 40 to 55 with active or convalescent COVID-19.

V is TRBV27 and J is TRBJ1-1; unclear D gene. With 2 bases removed from V and 1 base from J, the gap between germline ends came to 8 bases. This CDR3 contains 14 residues. Looked up from germline, CDR1 is MNHEY and CDR2 is SMNVEV (reference sequence). For the CDR3, the DNA is TGTGCCAGCAGTTTAAATGGCCCGAACACTGAAGCTTTCTTT. It is translated as CASSLNGPNTEAFF.

The chain is built from TRBV7-2 and TRBJ1-2, with 8 bases matching TRBD1. J lost 10 bases, V lost 5 bases, and 12 bases had no gene match. The germline gives CDR1 SGHTA, CDR2 FQGNSA. The CDR3 sequence is 14 residues long. The CDR3 coding sequence is TGTGCCAGCAGCGTCGACAGGGGCGGGGATGACTACACCTTC. Protein sequence: CASSVDRGGDDYTF.

This clone was counted a few times. The genes are TRBV11-3 and TRBJ1-1, with 7 positions matching TRBD1. Germline trimming cut 5 bases from V and 1 base from J; bases unmatched to any gene: 7. The CDR3 consists of 15 residues. Germline-derived CDR1 and CDR2 are SGHNT and YENEEA. The CDR3 loop reads CASSPTGRRNTEAFF. The CDR3 region has the DNA TGTGCCAGCAGCCCGACAGGGCGGCGGAACACTGAAGCTTTCTTT.